The T cell receptor (beta chain) under discussion was sequenced for a study of OX40 agonist ivuxolimab in advanced cancers. Study in general: The group had a mean age of about 60 years, ranged from about 20 to 85, and was just under 85% male.

Generated by immunoSEQ multiplex PCR, the TCRdb table keeps only in-frame clones and is missing some. Altogether fewer than 75,000 clones are present, around 90% being singletons, with the ten largest covering 0.65% to 0.7%. Exclusion applied to patients with autoimmune disease history or systemic immunosuppression. With V trimmed by 7 bases and J by 4 bases, 7 bases remained unmatched. The CDR3 loop spans 13 amino acids. Germline values: CDR1 SGHRS, CDR2 YFSETQ. The sequences come from CD4+ or CD8+ T cells sorted from blood, collected in a trial of the OX40 agonist ivuxolimab. This chain uses TRBV5-1 with TRBJ2-7, with TRBD2 matching over 8 bases. This receptor was obtained from an adult with an advanced solid tumor such as melanoma, head and neck, liver or kidney cancer. This chain's CDR3 is CASRVAGRYEQYF. DNA of the CDR3: TGCGCCAGCCGGGTAGCGGGAAGGTACGAGCAGTACTTC.